These 31 T cell receptor beta chains were sequenced from one sample in a study of beta chain features in type 1 diabetes. The isolated RNA, all of it, was reverse transcribed, so expressed TCRB transcripts were what got sequenced. Some clones are missing from TCRdb's copy, which holds only in-frame ones; the method was immunoSEQ multiplex PCR. The table has 680,000 or so clones, 13% seen once. Which antigens these TCRs recognize remains unknown. Study-wide findings and caveats: Moderate but significant shortening of TCRB CDR3s was recorded in all four CD4+ subsets from Type 1 diabetes patients.

Sample: naive CD4+ T cells from blood. These receptors all stem from a man aged 18 to 29 with type 1 diabetes.

This sequence joins TRBV7-2 and TRBJ2-4; D perhaps matches TRBD1 (5 bases). Deletions cut 3 bases from V and 9 bases from J, with 12 bases between. This CDR3 contains 13 residues. The V gene's germline CDR1 is SGHTA and CDR2 FQGNSA. The CDR3 loop reads CASSFDSSVIQYF. CDR3 DNA sequence: TGTGCCAGCAGCTTTGACAGTTCGGTCATTCAGTACTTC.

This clone was found a few times. The chain's CDR3 is CASSSRQGNYEQYF. CDR3 sequence (DNA): TGTGCCAGCAGCTCGAGACAGGGGAACTACGAGCAGTACTTC. The rearrangement uses TRBV5-4 and TRBJ2-7, with 8 bases fitting TRBD1. The V gene's germline CDR1 is SGHNT and CDR2 YYREEE (reference sequence). The junction had 5 bases not matched to a gene; V was cut back by 3 bases and J by 3 bases. The CDR3 has 14 residues.

The chain carries TRBV19 and TRBJ1-6; weak D call: TRBD1 (6 bases). This CDR3 is built from 17 residues. Trimming pared 4 bases from V and 7 bases from J, leaving 20 bases between. Germline CDR1 LNHDA, CDR2 SQIVND (reference sequence). The CDR3: CASSTKGTIDLNSPLHF. DNA of the CDR3: TGTGCCAGTAGTACAAAGGGGACAATCGATTTGAATTCACCCCTCCACTTT. The variable domain in full, with the rest retrieved from reference TRBV19 and TRBJ1-6, is DGGITQSPKYLFRKEGQNVTLSCEQNLNHDAMYWYRQDPGQGLRLIYYSQIVNDFQKGDIAEGYSVSREKKESFPLTVTSAQKNPTAFYLCASSTKGTIDLNSPLHFGNGTRLTVT.

This clone was counted between two and nine times. The chain joins TRBV5-1 to TRBJ1-2, with TRBD1 matching 7 bases. Germline V gene lookup returns CDR1 SGHRS and CDR2 YFSETQ. V shed 0 bases, J shed 7 bases, and the junction held 9 bases outside the gene matches. This CDR3 has 15 amino acids. The CDR3 nucleotides read TGCGCCAGCAGCTTGGATCTGACAGGGCCCTCTGGCTACACCTTC. This sequence encodes CASSLDLTGPSGYTF.

This clone has just a few counts. The chain uses TRBV19 and TRBJ1-1; D possibly corresponds to TRBD1 (5 bases). The CDR3 spans 16 residues. Germline V lookup: CDR1 LNHDA, CDR2 SQIVND (reference sequence). V lost 6 bases, J lost 0 bases, and 17 bases lay in between. In nucleotides, the CDR3 is TGTGCCAGTAGCCCTTTCAGGGCGGCACTGAACACTGAAGCTTTCTTT. Translation: CASSPFRAALNTEAFF.

The gene calls are TRBV10-3 and TRBJ2-2; 8 bases match TRBD1. Germline CDR1 is ENHRY and CDR2 is SYGVKD. CDR3 length: 14 residues. Trimming at V came to 9 bases and at J to 7 bases, leaving 10 bases not matched to a gene. The CDR3 protein is CAISPTGDGGELFF. CDR3 sequence (DNA): TGTGCCATATCTCCGACAGGGGACGGCGGGGAGCTGTTTTTT.

This clone turned up a few times. The chain recombines TRBV5-4 with TRBJ2-3; perhaps TRBD1 as D (6 bases). The CDR3 length is 15 residues. The V gene's germline CDR1 is SGHNT and CDR2 YYREEE (reference sequence). Trimming cost V 4 bases and J 0 bases, with 12 bases left between them. The CDR3: CASSRTDPSTDTQYF. In DNA, the CDR3 is TGTGCCAGCAGCAGGACAGACCCTAGCACAGATACGCAGTATTTT.

This clone was observed a few times. Other DNA sequences in this sample translate to the same CDR3. The chain employs TRBV30 and TRBJ1-2; no clear D gene. Germline V gives CDR1 GTSNPN, CDR2 SVGIG (reference sequence). V lost 0 bases and J 7 bases, leaving 9 bases between the germline ends. The CDR3 has 12 residues. The CDR3 DNA is TGTGCCTGGAGTGTTTGGGGTGGTGGCTACACCTTC. Amino acids: CAWSVWGGGYTF. Together with reference TRBV30 and TRBJ1-2, the CDR3 gives the full variable domain: SQTIHQWPATLVQPVGSPLSLECTVEGTSNPNLYWYRQAAGRGLQLLFYSVGIGQISSEVPQNLSASRPQDRQFILSSKKLLLSDSGFYLCAWSVWGGGYTFGSGTRLTVV.

This rearrangement joins TRBV30 to TRBJ2-2; D is unresolved. CDR1 and CDR2 (germline): GTSNPN, SVGIG (reference sequence). The germline V and J ends were trimmed by 0 bases and 7 bases, with 15 bases remaining between them. CDR3 length equals 15 residues. The CDR3 DNA reads as TGTGCCTGGAGTGTGGTGGACCGAAGCCACGGGGAGCTGTTTTTT. Translating it yields CAWSVVDRSHGELFF.

This clone was detected only a few times. The chain joins TRBV2 to TRBJ1-2, with D perhaps matching TRBD1 (5 bases). CDR1 SNHLY and CDR2 FYNNEI come from the germline V gene. V shed 2 bases and J shed 3 bases, with 7 bases lying between them. This CDR3 is built from 13 residues. The CDR3 reads CASSEPGHYGYTF. CDR3 in DNA: TGTGCCAGCAGTGAACCGGGGCACTATGGCTACACCTTC.

The chain is built from TRBV30 and TRBJ1-2, with 7 bases lining up with TRBD1. After removal of 8 bases from V and 2 bases from J, the junction contained 8 bases not matched to a gene. The CDR3 runs 13 residues. From germline, CDR1 is GTSNPN and CDR2 SVGIG (reference sequence). The CDR3 DNA sequence: TGTGCCACCCGCCAGGGGGGAAACTATGGCTACACCTTC. Protein product: CATRQGGNYGYTF.

This clone has only a few counts. V and J are TRBV13 and TRBJ2-3; D possibly corresponds to TRBD2 (7 bases). V lost 8 bases and J 4 bases, leaving 19 bases between the germline ends. Per the germline V gene, CDR1 is PRHDT and CDR2 is FYEKMQ (reference sequence). The CDR3 consists of 15 residues. As DNA, the CDR3 is TGTGCCAGCCCCGACCCGCGGGGGCGCGCAGATACGCAGTATTTT. Protein: CASPDPRGRADTQYF.

The chain uses TRBV30 and TRBJ1-1, with 7 positions matching TRBD1. From germline, CDR1 is GTSNPN and CDR2 SVGIG (reference sequence). J gave up 5 bases and V 3 bases, and 6 bases lay outside the gene matches. The CDR3 sequence is 13 residues long. The CDR3 sequence: CAWSTDRATEAFF. The CDR3 coding sequence is TGTGCCTGGAGCACTGACAGGGCGACTGAAGCTTTCTTT.

This chain joins TRBV5-1 and TRBJ2-5, with D unresolved. With 1 base removed from V and 1 base from J, the gap between germline ends came to 5 bases. This CDR3 contains 13 residues. Germline V lookup: CDR1 SGHRS, CDR2 YFSETQ. The CDR3 nucleotides are TGCGCCAGCAGCTTGTCTTCCCAAGAGACCCAGTACTTC. Translation gives CASSLSSQETQYF.

This clone has more than one count but fewer than ten. The genes are TRBV30 and TRBJ1-5; 8 bases line up with TRBD1. V was pared by 1 base and J by 4 bases, with 9 bases of the junction left unmatched. The V gene's germline CDR1 is GTSNPN and CDR2 SVGIG (reference sequence). CDR3 length: 16 amino acids. The CDR3 reads CAWSGFGQGDNQPQHF. The CDR3 DNA reads as TGTGCCTGGAGTGGATTCGGACAGGGAGATAATCAGCCCCAGCATTTT.

For this clone: This specimen includes other DNA sequences encoding the same CDR3. V gene TRBV5-1 combines with J gene TRBJ1-1; D perhaps matches TRBD1 (6 bases). This CDR3 comprises 13 residues. Germline CDR1 SGHRS, CDR2 YFSETQ. With 2 bases removed from V and 5 bases from J, the gap between germline ends came to 10 bases. The CDR3 loop reads CASSFAGETEAFF. The CDR3 DNA follows: TGCGCCAGCAGCTTTGCAGGGGAGACTGAAGCTTTCTTT.

The CDR3 sequence: CASSLGIPGLQETQYF. The CDR3 DNA sequence: TGTGCCAGTAGCCTCGGCATTCCGGGACTTCAAGAGACCCAGTACTTC. V gene TRBV19 combines with J gene TRBJ2-5; possible D gene TRBD2, 6 bases. The V and J ends lost 6 bases and 2 bases respectively, with 19 bases between them. Germline values: CDR1 LNHDA, CDR2 SQIVND (reference sequence). The CDR3 is 16 amino acids.

V is TRBV6-5 and J is TRBJ2-5; weak D call: TRBD1 (5 bases). V was trimmed by 6 bases and J by 2 bases, leaving 10 bases between them. The CDR3 is 13 amino acids. Germline CDR1 and CDR2: MNHEY and SVGAGI. The CDR3 DNA follows: TGTGCCAGCAGCCTACAGGTACAAGAGACCCAGTACTTC. This gives the protein CASSLQVQETQYF.

The CDR3 region is CSAASSTEAFF. CDR3 DNA sequence: TGCAGTGCCGCGTCATCCACTGAAGCTTTCTTT. J is TRBJ1-1 and V is TRBV20-1; D gene uncertain. V lost 6 bases to trimming and J lost 4 bases, with 9 bases between them. This CDR3 comprises 11 residues. The germline CDR1 and CDR2 sequences are DFQATT and SNEGSKA (reference sequence).

The V and J genes are TRBV7-3 and TRBJ1-2; D uncertain. The germline V and J ends were trimmed by 5 bases and 3 bases, with 10 bases remaining between them. The CDR3 loop spans 13 amino acids. Germline CDR1 and CDR2: SGHTA and FQGTGA. The CDR3 loop is CASSPDADYGYTF. CDR3 nucleotide sequence: TGTGCCAGCAGCCCGGACGCGGACTATGGCTACACCTTC.

This clone has only a few counts. The chain is built from TRBV7-8 and TRBJ1-1; 7 nucleotides agree with TRBD1. Per germline, CDR1 SGHVS and CDR2 FQNEAQ. With V trimmed by 0 bases and J by 7 bases, 5 bases remained unmatched. The CDR3 runs to 14 residues. CDR3: CASSLASGGLEAFF. In DNA form, the CDR3 reads TGTGCCAGCAGCTTAGCATCAGGGGGGCTTGAAGCTTTCTTT.

This clone has just a few counts. This sequence joins TRBV11-2 and TRBJ1-6; D gene unclear. Germline values: CDR1 SGHAT, CDR2 FQNNGV. The CDR3 has 16 residues. V lost 4 bases and J lost 7, with 17 bases in between. Written as DNA, the CDR3 is TGTGCCAGCAGCTCTAGGGAGGGCAGTGGGAATTCACCCCTCCACTTT. Residues: CASSSREGSGNSPLHF. Filled out from reference TRBV11-2 and TRBJ1-6, the complete variable domain reads EAGVAQSPRYKIIEKRQSVAFWCNPISGHATLYWYQQILGQGPKLLIQFQNNGVVDDSQLPKDRFSAERLKGVDSTLKIQPAKLEDSAVYLCASSSREGSGNSPLHFGNGTRLTVT.

This clone was detected only a few times. V usage is TRBV7-2 and J usage is TRBJ2-4; 7 nucleotides align to TRBD2. The CDR3 has 17 amino acids. The V and J ends lost 1 base and 9 bases, in that order; junction bases with no gene match: 15. CDR1 SGHTA and CDR2 FQGNSA come from the germline V gene. CDR3 nucleotide sequence: TGTGCCAGCAGCTTAGGGGACTGGACTAGAAGGGCAAGCATTCAGTACTTC. Its protein product is CASSLGDWTRRASIQYF.

Notes on this clone: Other nucleotide sequences from this sample produce the same CDR3. The chain couples TRBV19 to TRBJ1-5; the D is unclear. V lost 3 bases to trimming and J lost 4 bases, with 7 bases between them. There are 13 residues in the CDR3. The germline CDR1 and CDR2 sequences are LNHDA and SQIVND (reference sequence). Here the CDR3 reads CASSIAGNQPQHF. Here the CDR3 DNA reads TGTGCCAGTAGTATCGCTGGGAATCAGCCCCAGCATTTT.

This clone was picked up a small number of times. J is TRBJ2-1 and V is TRBV11-3; maybe TRBD2 (6 bases). Trimming stripped 4 bases from V and 8 bases from J, with 9 bases between. Germline lookup yields CDR1 SGHNT and CDR2 YENEEA. CDR3 length: 12 residues. The CDR3 sequence: CASSWDSDEQFF. In DNA form, the CDR3 reads TGTGCCAGCAGCTGGGACTCCGATGAGCAGTTCTTC. Looking up the rest from reference TRBV11-3 and TRBJ2-1 gives the full variable domain: EAGVVQSPRYKIIEKKQPVAFWCNPISGHNTLYWYLQNLGQGPELLIRYENEEAVDDSQLPKDRFSAERLKGVDSTLKIQPAELGDSAVYLCASSWDSDEQFFGPGTRLTVL.

The V call is TRBV4-1, the J call TRBJ2-3; D unclear. Germline V gene sequence: CDR1 MGHRA, CDR2 YSYEKL. Trimming cost V 0 bases and J 3 bases, with 7 bases left between them. CDR3 length equals 14 residues. The CDR3 DNA reads TGCGCCAGCAGCCAAGATGTTGGAACAGATACGCAGTATTTT. Translation: CASSQDVGTDTQYF.

The chain is built from TRBV25-1 and TRBJ2-1; no firm D call. The CDR3 totals 13 residues. The germline V gene has CDR1 MGHDK and CDR2 SYGVNS. Deletions cut 8 bases from V and 4 bases from J, with 12 bases between. CDR3 sequence (DNA): TGTGCCAGCGCCGAGCCGCGGTACAATGAGCAGTTCTTC. Its translation is CASAEPRYNEQFF. The full variable domain, completed using reference TRBV25-1 and TRBJ2-1, is EADIYQTPRYLVIGTGKKITLECSQTMGHDKMYWYQQDPGMELHLIHYSYGVNSTEKGDLSSESTVSRIRTEHFPLTLESARPSHTSQYLCASAEPRYNEQFFGPGTRLTVL.

The table lists this clone with a few counts. The V call is TRBV27, the J call TRBJ1-5; the D gene is possibly TRBD1 (6 bases). This CDR3 spans 14 amino acids. The V end lost 6 bases, the J end lost 6 bases, and 15 bases lay between the germline ends. The germline V gene encodes CDR1 MNHEY and CDR2 SMNVEV (reference sequence). In nucleotides, the CDR3 is TGTGCCAGCAGGCTATCCGGGGGCAGTCAGCCCCAGCATTTT. Translation: CASRLSGGSQPQHF.

The rearrangement links TRBV7-6 to TRBJ2-1, with 9 bases that match TRBD1. The junction had 4 bases not matched to a gene; V was cut back by 4 bases and J by 3 bases. This CDR3 spans 15 amino acids. Germline V lookup: CDR1 SGHVS, CDR2 FNYEAQ. The CDR3, as DNA: TGTGCCAGCAGCTACACAGGGGGCGACTACAATGAGCAGTTCTTC. Protein: CASSYTGGDYNEQFF.

The genes are TRBV27 and TRBJ1-5; 7 positions agree with TRBD1. In germline, CDR1 is MNHEY, CDR2 SMNVEV (reference sequence). The trim removed 5 bases at V and 4 bases at J, leaving 17 bases unmatched. The CDR3 extends over 18 amino acids. This chain's CDR3 is CASSLKSSGTVMNQPQHF. Here the CDR3 DNA reads TGTGCCAGCAGTCTAAAATCGTCCGGGACAGTTATGAATCAGCCCCAGCATTTT.

Only a few counts were recorded for this clone. This chain joins TRBV5-1 and TRBJ2-5; 12 bases are shared with TRBD2. The J segment lost 5 bases and the V segment lost 0 bases, leaving 8 bases of the junction unmatched. The germline gives CDR1 SGHRS, CDR2 YFSETQ. This CDR3 comprises 17 residues. CDR3 residues: CASSLAALAGGQETQYF. The CDR3 DNA follows: TGCGCCAGCAGCTTGGCCGCCCTAGCGGGGGGGCAGGAGACCCAGTACTTC.